Listed below are T cell receptor beta chains from one sample, sequenced in a study of cytotoxic CD8 clonotypes in ibrutinib-treated CLL. Produced via immunoSEQ multiplex PCR; TCRdb's table is partial and in-frame only. Altogether some 84,000 clones are present, just over 85% being singletons, with the ten largest covering under 6%. This material consisted of PBMCs, taken before ibrutinib treatment. These receptors were taken from a human donor with chronic lymphocytic leukemia. CDR3s include the opening cysteine and the closing phenylalanine or tryptophan. A D gene is named only where the DNA matches it firmly. Size is stated for part of the rows, as once, few or many counts, or as a class when the clone is expanded.

J | size | D | V | DNA | CDR3
TRBJ1-1 | . | . | TRBV6-6 | TGTGCCAGCAGTTACGGAGGGGGGAGGAACACTGAAGCTTTCTTT | CASSYGGGRNTEAFF
TRBJ1-2 | . | . | TRBV5-1 | TGCGCCAGCAGCTTGGAACCAAAGGACCTCTATGGCTACACCTTC | CASSLEPKDLYGYTF
TRBJ1-5 | . | . | TRBV5-1 | TGCGCCAGCAGCGCCCTTCAAGGTTCGCCCCAGCATTTT | CASSALQGSPQHF
TRBJ2-1 | . | . | TRBV5-4 | TGTGCCAGCAGCTTGGACAGGTCCTACAATGAGCAGTTCTTC | CASSLDRSYNEQFF
TRBJ2-4 | . | . | TRBV19 | TGTGCCAGTAGTATCGCGGGAAGCGGAAACATTCAGTACTTC | CASSIAGSGNIQYF
TRBJ1-4 | . | . | TRBV6-5 | TGTGCCAGCAGTTACTCTGGGTCCCATAATGAAAAACTGTTTTTT | CASSYSGSHNEKLFF
TRBJ2-5 | . | . | TRBV27 | TGTGCCAGCAGTCCCCTCGGGGGGCGCTCAGAGACCCAGTACTTC | CASSPLGGRSETQYF
TRBJ2-7 | . | TRBD1 | TRBV27 | TGTGCCAGCAGTTTCAGAGGGACAGGCGCCTACGAGCAGTACTTC | CASSFRGTGAYEQYF
TRBJ1-2 | . | . | TRBV7-3 | TGTGCCAGCAGCCTAACTCAGGGGTATGGCTACACCTTC | CASSLTQGYGYTF
TRBJ1-2 | . | . | TRBV15 | TGTGCCACCAGCAGAGATCAGTACGGCGGAGGCTACACCTTC | CATSRDQYGGGYTF
TRBJ2-5 | . | TRBD2 | TRBV5-1 | TGCGCCAGCAGCTCGTGGACTAGCGGTGGACAAGAGACCCAGTACTTC | CASSSWTSGGQETQYF
TRBJ2-7 | . | TRBD2 | TRBV7-9 | TGTGCCAGCAGCTCGACTAGCGGGAGCGACTCCTACGAGCAGTACTTC | CASSSTSGSDSYEQYF
TRBJ2-7 | . | TRBD1 | TRBV7-9 | TGTGCCAGCAGCCCGAAATACCGGGACAGCGAAAACTACGAGCAGTACTTC | CASSPKYRDSENYEQYF
TRBJ1-1 | . | . | TRBV5-6 | TGTGCCAGCAGCTACGCCACTGAAGCTTTCTTT | CASSYATEAFF
TRBJ2-7 | once | TRBD2 | TRBV7-2 | TGTGCCAGCAGCTTAGGGCTAGCGGGAGGGCGGGCCTACGAGCAGTACTTC | CASSLGLAGGRAYEQYF
TRBJ2-2 | few | TRBD2 | TRBV19 | TGTGCCAGTACCATTCTCGCGGGAGGGACCGGGGAGCTGTTTTTT | CASTILAGGTGELFF
TRBJ1-5 | . | . | TRBV7-9 | TGTGCCAGCACCTCCGACCTGAATCAGCCCCAGCATTTT | CASTSDLNQPQHF
TRBJ2-3 | . | . | TRBV7-2 | TGTGCCAGCAGCTGGGCCGGGGAGACAGATACGCAGTATTTT | CASSWAGETDTQYF